The 2 T cell receptor beta chains in this list originate from one sample, sequenced in a study of regulatory T cells in long-lasting Graves disease. The TCR beta library used iRepertoire HTBI primers with Arm-PCR amplification of CDR3. TCRdb passed the multiplex PCR reads through MiXCR, listing each CDR3 protein once. The table includes about 450,000 distinct CDR3 sequences, around 22% detected once. The sample's time point: persistent/refractory GD, antithyroid drugs over 5 years with positive TRAb. Extracted PBMC RNA gave rise to the TCR library. Here the sequenced sample was peripheral blood mononuclear cells (PBMCs), taken when the disease was refractory, from a patient treated with antithyroid drugs. The receptor source for this set is a female donor with Graves disease.

This clonotype was found many times. The chain recombines TRBV7-3 with TRBJ2-7; D possibly corresponds to TRBD1 (5 bases). The V gene's germline CDR1 is SGHTA and CDR2 FQGTGA. This CDR3 comprises 15 residues. Trimming removed 0 bases at V and 3 bases at J, with 12 bases between. The CDR3 coding sequence is TGTGCCAGCAGCTTAACGCCCAGGGCGCACTACGAGCAGTACTTC. Translating it yields CASSLTPRAHYEQYF.

Only a few counts were recorded for this clonotype. V and J are TRBV5-1 and TRBJ2-7; 14 nucleotides agree with TRBD2. The V gene end was trimmed by 4 bases and the J gene end by 3 bases; junction bases not matched to a gene: 6. CDR3 length equals 16 residues. Germline V CDR1 and CDR2: SGHRS, YFSETQ. The CDR3 sequence is CASSPGLAGVRYEQYF. Here the CDR3 DNA reads TGCGCCAGCAGCCCGGGACTAGCGGGAGTGCGCTACGAGCAGTACTTC. Together with reference TRBV5-1 and TRBJ2-7, the CDR3 gives the full variable domain: KAGVTQTPRYLIKTRGQQVTLSCSPISGHRSVSWYQQTPGQGLQFLFEYFSETQRNKGNFPGRFSGRQFSNSRSEMNVSTLELGDSALYLCASSPGLAGVRYEQYFGPGTRLTVT.